Listed below are T cell receptor beta chains from one sample, sequenced in a study of OX40 agonist ivuxolimab in advanced cancers. The data were produced by immunoSEQ multiplex PCR, yet TCRdb's version contains in-frame clones alone and is incomplete. The table lists fewer than 100,000 clones, roughly nine tenths of them singletons. The sequencing used CD4+ or CD8+ T cells sorted from blood, collected in a trial of the OX40 agonist ivuxolimab. These receptors originate from an adult with an advanced solid tumor such as melanoma, head and neck, liver or kidney cancer. The CDR3 runs from the conserved cysteine through the conserved F or W. The D gene is left open where the match is weak. Clone size, where shown, is once, few, many, or a class for clones that have expanded.

D	length	V	J	size	DNA	CDR3
TRBD1	20	TRBV23-1	TRBJ2-7	-	TGCGCCAGCAGTCAAAAAAAGGGCCGGGACAGGTGGCTTTCGACCTACGAGCAGTACTTC	CASSQKKGRDRWLSTYEQYF
TRBD1	14	TRBV7-9	TRBJ1-2	once	TGTGCCAGCAGCGCCTCGACAGGGGCTTATGGCTACACCTTC	CASSASTGAYGYTF
-	15	TRBV4-1	TRBJ2-7	-	TGCGCCAGCAGCCCCAGACAAGGGTGGGCCTACGAGCAGTACTTC	CASSPRQGWAYEQYF
TRBD2	14	TRBV29-1	TRBJ2-3	-	TGCAGCGGGCAGCGGGGGGGAAGCACAGATACGCAGTATTTT	CSGQRGGSTDTQYF
-	15	TRBV5-1	TRBJ1-1	-	TGCGCCAGCAGCTTGGCCCACAGCATGAACACTGAAGCTTTCTTT	CASSLAHSMNTEAFF
-	14	TRBV7-8	TRBJ2-5	-	TGTGCCAGCAGCTCAGCTACGATCCAAGAGACCCAGTACTTC	CASSSATIQETQYF
-	15	TRBV11-3	TRBJ2-1	-	TGTGCCAGCAGCTTAGAAGGGGAACATGGGGATGAGCAGTTCTTC	CASSLEGEHGDEQFF
TRBD1	14	TRBV5-1	TRBJ2-5	-	TGCGCCAGCAGCTCTGACAGGGGGCGAGAGACCCAGTACTTC	CASSSDRGRETQYF
-	13	TRBV11-3	TRBJ2-7	-	TGTGCCAGCAGCTTAGAGAAGACCTACGAGCAGTACTTC	CASSLEKTYEQYF
-	15	TRBV6-6	TRBJ2-7	-	TGTGCCAGCAGTTATCTCACCGGCGAAGGCTACGAGCAGTACTTC	CASSYLTGEGYEQYF
-	15	TRBV7-8	TRBJ1-2	-	TGTGCCAGCAGCCCGTCGTCCGATACCAGGTTCCGCTACACCTTC	CASSPSSDTRFRYTF
-	16	TRBV28	TRBJ2-3	-	TGTGCCAGCAGTTTATTAGGCCAATCAGCTACAGATACGCAGTATTTT	CASSLLGQSATDTQYF
TRBD1	17	TRBV7-8	TRBJ2-7	once	TGTGCCAGCAGCCCAGAGATTGCGGCAGGGGGTAACTACGAGCAGTACTTC	CASSPEIAAGGNYEQYF
-	15	TRBV4-2	TRBJ1-6	-	TGTGCCAGCAGCCAAGATAGGGTATCCCATTCACCCCTCCACTTT	CASSQDRVSHSPLHF
-	15	TRBV5-1	TRBJ2-2	-	TGCGCCAGCAGCTTGTACACCCAAGGCACCGGGGAGCTGTTTTTT	CASSLYTQGTGELFF
-	15	TRBV7-9	TRBJ1-1	-	TGTGCCAGCAGCCCGGACGGACGAATGAACACTGAAGCTTTCTTT	CASSPDGRMNTEAFF
TRBD1	14	TRBV5-8	TRBJ1-1	-	TGTGCCAGCAGCTTGGGAACAGGGGGGCCTGAAGCTTTCTTT	CASSLGTGGPEAFF
-	17	TRBV5-1	TRBJ1-3	-	TGCGCCAGCAGCTACACCGGGACACTGTACTCTGGAAACACCATATATTTT	CASSYTGTLYSGNTIYF
-	14	TRBV7-8	TRBJ1-3	once	TGTGCCAGCAGCTTCGGGAGCCCCGGAAACACCATATATTTT	CASSFGSPGNTIYF
TRBD2	14	TRBV30	TRBJ2-1	-	TGTGCCTGGTGTAAGTGGGAGGGCTACAATGAGCAGTTCTTC	CAWCKWEGYNEQFF
-	16	TRBV4-1	TRBJ2-5	-	TGCGCCAGCAGCCTTACCCGCGGACAGCTGCAAGAGACCCAGTACTTC	CASSLTRGQLQETQYF
-	16	TRBV28	TRBJ2-6	many	TGTGCCAGCAGTTTAAGGGGGAGTACTGGGGCCAACGTCCTGACTTTC	CASSLRGSTGANVLTF
-	15	TRBV5-5	TRBJ2-2	-	TGTGCCAGCAGCACTTATGTGGGGGCCACCGGGGAGCTGTTTTTT	CASSTYVGATGELFF
TRBD1	20	TRBV28	TRBJ1-1	-	TGTGCCAGCAGTCGTAGGTCTTCCTGGGACAGAGGGAATTATAACACTGAAGCTTTCTTT	CASSRRSSWDRGNYNTEAFF
-	12	TRBV27	TRBJ1-4	-	TGTGCCAGCAGGTCAACTAATGAAAAACTGTTTTTT	CASRSTNEKLFF
-	14	TRBV7-2	TRBJ1-1	-	TGTGCCAGCAGCTTACGGGGGAGGGCCACTGAAGCTTTCTTT	CASSLRGRATEAFF
-	14	TRBV14	TRBJ2-7	-	TGTGCCAGCAGCGTGGGTCTCCCCGACTACGAGCAGTACTTC	CASSVGLPDYEQYF
-	13	TRBV30	TRBJ2-7	-	TGTGCCTGGCGAGGAGACGGGACCTACGAGCAGTACTTC	CAWRGDGTYEQYF
-	15	TRBV7-3	TRBJ2-2	once	TGTGCCAGCAGCTTAACGTGGCCGGGGACCGGGGAGCTGTTTTTT	CASSLTWPGTGELFF
-	15	TRBV5-4	TRBJ2-1	-	TGTGCCAGCAGCTTACATGGGGACGGCTTGAATGAGCAGTTCTTC	CASSLHGDGLNEQFF
-	12	TRBV18	TRBJ1-5	-	TGTGCCAGCTCACCACCCGATCAGCCCCAGCATTTT	CASSPPDQPQHF
-	17	TRBV10-1	TRBJ2-1	-	TGCGCCAGCAGTGAGGGTGGGGGAGCGGGCTGGTACAATGAGCAGTTCTTC	CASSEGGGAGWYNEQFF
TRBD2	15	TRBV5-1	TRBJ2-3	once	TGCGCCAGCAGCTTCAACGGACTAGACACAGATACGCAGTATTTT	CASSFNGLDTDTQYF
-	16	TRBV25-1	TRBJ1-4	-	TGTGCCAGCAGTGAAGTCAACTTTGCAACTAATGAAAAACTGTTTTTT	CASSEVNFATNEKLFF
TRBD2	16	TRBV7-9	TRBJ2-1	-	TGTGCCAGCAGCTCTCGACTAGCGGAGATTTACAATGAGCAGTTCTTC	CASSSRLAEIYNEQFF
-	14	TRBV6-5	TRBJ1-1	many	TGTGCCAGCAGCCACGGGGGGGGGAACACTGAAGCTTTCTTT	CASSHGGGNTEAFF
-	13	TRBV19	TRBJ2-3	-	TGTGCCAGTAGGATAGCAGGGAGCGAGTCGCAGTATTTT	CASRIAGSESQYF